The rows below give T cell receptor beta chains drawn from one sample of a study of beta chain features in type 1 diabetes. Data came from immunoSEQ multiplex PCR; TCRdb stores just in-frame clones and leaves some out. The sample includes just over 150,000 clones, 11% of them seen just once. Sequencing used central memory CD4+ T cells from blood. The receptors were gathered from a man aged 18 to 29 in good health. The conserved cysteine and the conserved F or W are not part of the CDR3 here. Fields, in order: V gene, J gene, CDR3 length, D gene, CDR3 protein. A D gene is named only where the DNA matches it firmly.

v_gene: TRBV2; j_gene: TRBJ2-7; len: 12; d_gene: TRBD1; CDR3aa: ASKGQGGLYEQY
v_gene: TRBV4-3; j_gene: TRBJ2-2; len: 13; d_gene: -; CDR3aa: ASSQDQPNTGELF
v_gene: TRBV25-1; j_gene: TRBJ2-2; len: 13; d_gene: TRBD1; CDR3aa: ASSVDRTNTGELF
v_gene: TRBV7-6; j_gene: TRBJ2-5; len: 13; d_gene: TRBD2; CDR3aa: ASSLVGTKQETQY
v_gene: TRBV30; j_gene: TRBJ2-5; len: 11; d_gene: -; CDR3aa: AWSAGVEETQY
v_gene: TRBV28; j_gene: TRBJ2-1; len: 10; d_gene: -; CDR3aa: ASSSQRNEQF
v_gene: TRBV10-3; j_gene: TRBJ2-6; len: 12; d_gene: -; CDR3aa: AIRPASGANVLT
v_gene: TRBV9; j_gene: TRBJ2-7; len: 12; d_gene: -; CDR3aa: ASSVGQAETEQY
v_gene: TRBV28; j_gene: TRBJ1-5; len: 13; d_gene: TRBD1; CDR3aa: ASRPGTGGGQPQH
v_gene: TRBV7-9; j_gene: TRBJ2-1; len: 10; d_gene: TRBD2; CDR3aa: ASSPSGFGQF
v_gene: TRBV7-2; j_gene: TRBJ2-3; len: 13; d_gene: -; CDR3aa: ASSSRPTARVTQY
v_gene: TRBV2; j_gene: TRBJ2-5; len: 11; d_gene: -; CDR3aa: ASLRAPGETQY
v_gene: TRBV9; j_gene: TRBJ2-1; len: 14; d_gene: TRBD2; CDR3aa: ASSVAGTSGNSEQF
v_gene: TRBV5-6; j_gene: TRBJ1-3; len: 13; d_gene: -; CDR3aa: ASSPTVSSGNTIY
v_gene: TRBV5-4; j_gene: TRBJ2-3; len: 14; d_gene: -; CDR3aa: ASSLTTGAATDTQY
v_gene: TRBV14; j_gene: TRBJ1-5; len: 13; d_gene: -; CDR3aa: ASSQGAVGNQPQH
v_gene: TRBV6-5; j_gene: TRBJ2-1; len: 12; d_gene: TRBD1; CDR3aa: ASSSRQGYNEQF
v_gene: TRBV6-6; j_gene: TRBJ1-1; len: 9; d_gene: -; CDR3aa: ASSPLTEAF
v_gene: TRBV18; j_gene: TRBJ1-2; len: 13; d_gene: TRBD1; CDR3aa: ASSPLDRAVYGYT
v_gene: TRBV5-4; j_gene: TRBJ2-1; len: 14; d_gene: TRBD2; CDR3aa: ASSLPTSGVYNEQF
v_gene: TRBV2; j_gene: TRBJ2-7; len: 11; d_gene: -; CDR3aa: ASSVLGLNEQY
v_gene: TRBV28; j_gene: TRBJ2-7; len: 10; d_gene: -; CDR3aa: ASSLDGYEQY
v_gene: TRBV7-2; j_gene: TRBJ2-1; len: 12; d_gene: -; CDR3aa: ASSLAGGYNEQF
v_gene: TRBV4-2; j_gene: TRBJ2-1; len: 17; d_gene: -; CDR3aa: ASSQDQGEADPSYNEQF
v_gene: TRBV5-1; j_gene: TRBJ2-2; len: 13; d_gene: -; CDR3aa: ASSLAVRNTGELF
v_gene: TRBV7-2; j_gene: TRBJ2-1; len: 12; d_gene: -; CDR3aa: ASSSGSDGVEQF
v_gene: TRBV6-6; j_gene: TRBJ2-7; len: 9; d_gene: -; CDR3aa: AISATYEQY
v_gene: TRBV7-7; j_gene: TRBJ1-1; len: 11; d_gene: TRBD1; CDR3aa: ASSLKQGTEAF
v_gene: TRBV29-1; j_gene: TRBJ2-7; len: 12; d_gene: -; CDR3aa: RVGGEKSSYEQY
v_gene: TRBV5-1; j_gene: TRBJ2-3; len: 11; d_gene: -; CDR3aa: ASRAPSTDTQY